The TCR beta chain described here comes from a study of cytomegalovirus exposure and HLA in healthy donors. Overall study findings and caveats: Immune exposure data for these donors was limited to CMV serostatus.

PCR amplification relied on 60 Vbeta primers (plus 13 Jbeta primers). Method: immunoSEQ multiplex PCR; TCRdb's copy keeps in-frame clones and lacks some. Altogether around 170,000 clones are present, around 77% being singletons, with the ten largest covering 1.5% to 1.9%. There are a few counts of this clone. Its target is not known. The origin of this receptor is a man aged 40-50 years in good health and CMV-seronegative. The specimen sequenced was PBMCs.

The CDR3 DNA is TGCGCCAGCAGCTTGGGCGCTTCTAGCACAGATACGCAGTATTTT. This sequence encodes CASSLGASSTDTQYF. The chain employs TRBV5-1 and TRBJ2-3; no clear D. The CDR3 is 15 residues long. Trimming took off 0 bases at V and 0 bases at J, with 8 bases between the two ends. Germline V gives CDR1 SGHRS, CDR2 YFSETQ.